The entry that follows covers one T cell receptor (beta chain) sequence. What it recognizes is unknown. This sample is drawn from a study of tumor-infiltrating lymphocytes in primary liver carcinoma. Study results and limitations: Significantly larger top-250-clone fractions were found in tumors than in blood (p = 0.039).

The V segment lost 2 bases and the J segment 0 bases; nucleotides outside the gene matches: 5. Germline CDR1 SGHAT, CDR2 FQNNGV. This CDR3 has 18 residues. Bulk tissue was left unsorted, and RNA and DNA were co-extracted from roughly 20-30 mg of it. By surgical resection, the patients were treated for their primary liver carcinoma. Total RNA amounting to roughly 480 ng was the source from which TCR beta cDNA was made with a constant-region primer. Nested multiplex PCR, run for three rounds with slightly modified ARM-PCR, yielded TCR beta libraries. Running about 11 cycles apiece, the first two PCR rounds relied on TRBV1-TRBV30 forward primers together with a C-beta reverse primer. TCRdb reanalysed the multiplex PCR reads using MiXCR and keeps one entry per CDR3 protein. The table has fewer than 40,000 distinct CDR3 sequences, roughly 77% seen once.

This clonotype was sampled from a woman under 40 with primary liver carcinoma and hepatitis B virus infection. The sequenced sample consisted of liver tumor tissue from sampling region 3. Stated subset: tumor region T3, left-lateral pole. This chain connects TRBV11-2 to TRBJ2-6, with TRBD1 matching over 9 bases. The CDR3 DNA reads as TGTGCCAGCAGCTTATCCCCGGGACAGGGCTCTGGGGCCAACGTCCTGACTTTC. It encodes CASSLSPGQGSGANVLTF.